This T cell receptor beta chain is drawn from a study of blood T cells in healthy people across ages. Overall study results and limits: More naive CD4+ cells and higher diversity marked long-lived donors relative to aged donors.

At least 6.5 million PBMCs were isolated per sample. With regard to this clonotype: What it binds is unknown.

The CDR3 runs to 15 residues. V was clipped by 3 bases and J by 0 bases, with 12 bases between them. Germline CDR1 reads SGHKS; CDR2 reads YYEKEE (reference sequence). It was with a sample-barcoded 5' primer and a J-beta primer mix that a second PCR of about 6 to 12 cycles was run. Each cDNA was tagged by a template-switch adaptor containing 12 random nucleotides. TCRdb itself ran the 5' RACE reads through MiXCR, one entry per CDR3 protein. The data show some 1.5 million distinct CDR3 sequences, about 28% seen once. Sequencing input: blood. The clonotype was recovered from a woman aged 25 to 39 in good health. This chain uses TRBV5-5 with TRBJ1-1, with unresolved D. CDR3 bases: TGTGCCAGCAGCTCCCGGGCAGACATGAACACTGAAGCTTTCTTT. This encodes CASSSRADMNTEAFF. The full variable domain, completed using reference TRBV5-5 and TRBJ1-1, is DAGVTQSPTHLIKTRGQQVTLRCSPISGHKSVSWYQQVLGQGPQFIFQYYEKEERGRGNFPDRFSARQFPNYSSELNVNALLLGDSALYLCASSSRADMNTEAFFGQGTRLTVV.